The rows below give T cell receptor beta chains drawn from one sample of a study of Graves' ophthalmopathy and Graves' hyperthyroidism. In TCRdb, the multiplex PCR reads were re-called with MiXCR into one record per CDR3 protein. The table records roughly 350,000 distinct CDR3 sequences, about a sixth of them present only once. Sequencing was performed on peripheral blood. The source of these receptors is an adult woman with stable Graves' hyperthyroidism. Each CDR3 is given with its conserved first and last residue. Fields, in order: V gene, clone size, D gene, J gene, CDR3 DNA, CDR3 protein. The D gene is left open where the match is weak. The listing skips clone size in some rows; elsewhere it reads once, few, many or a size class.

TRBV4-1	many	TRBD2	TRBJ2-7	TGCGCCAGCAGCCTCGGGAGGGCGAATTACGAGCAGTACTTC	CASSLGRANYEQYF
TRBV28	many	.	TRBJ2-5	TGTGCCAGCATGAGGCCCCCCACCGGGACACCACAAGAGACCCAGTACTTC	CASMRPPTGTPQETQYF
TRBV6-2/TRBV6-3	many	.	TRBJ2-7	TGTGCCAGCAGTTCCACTGGACGGGCGGTTAGGCAGTACTTC	CASSSTGRAVRQYF
TRBV27	many	TRBD1	TRBJ2-5	TGTGCCAGCAGTCGCTTCCCGGGACAGGGGGGAGAGACCCAGTACTTC	CASSRFPGQGGETQYF
TRBV2	.	.	TRBJ2-2	TGTGCCAGCAGTGAGGTCACCGGGGAGCTGTTTTTT	CASSEVTGELFF
TRBV20-1	many	TRBD1	TRBJ1-1	TGCAGTGCTGATCTGGACAGGATGAACACTGAAGCTTTCTTT	CSADLDRMNTEAFF
TRBV24-1	many	.	TRBJ2-2	TGTGCCACCAGTACTCAGACTCGAACCGGGGAGCTGTTTTTT	CATSTQTRTGELFF
TRBV3-1	few	.	TRBJ1-5	TGTGCCAGCAGCCAAGAGCGGGGGCTTCAGCCCCAGCATTTT	CASSQERGLQPQHF
TRBV30	many	.	TRBJ2-4	TGTGCCATGTCCGCCGCCCTCGGGACCAAAAACATTCAGTACTTC	CAMSAALGTKNIQYF
TRBV6-1	many	.	TRBJ2-6	TGTGCCAGCAGGAACAGCGGCTCTGGGGCCAACGTCCTGACTTTC	CASRNSGSGANVLTF
TRBV12-3/TRBV12-4	many	.	TRBJ2-2	TGTGCCAGCACCTTCGGGGCAGGGAACACCGGGGAGCTGTTTTTT	CASTFGAGNTGELFF
TRBV28	many	TRBD1	TRBJ1-6	TGTGCCAGCAGTCTCTATGGGACAGGGCAAAGTTCACCCCTCCACTTT	CASSLYGTGQSSPLHF
TRBV15	many	.	TRBJ2-7	TGTGCCACCAGCAGAGGAGGAACAGCCTACGAGCAGTACTTC	CATSRGGTAYEQYF
TRBV18	many	.	TRBJ1-1	TGTGCCAGCTCACCGCAAAGGAAGCCCGAAGCTTTCTTT	CASSPQRKPEAFF
TRBV28	many	.	TRBJ1-3	TGTGCCAGCAGTCACATCTCGACCTCTGGAAACACCATATATTTT	CASSHISTSGNTIYF
TRBV19	.	.	TRBJ1-1	TGTGCCAGTAGTATAGTGGCGGAAAGGCCTGAAGCTTTCTTT	CASSIVAERPEAFF
TRBV4-1	many	TRBD2	TRBJ2-7	TGCGCCAGCAGCCAAGGGGCCTCTAGCGGGAGTTACGAGCAGTACTTC	CASSQGASSGSYEQYF
TRBV28	many	TRBD2	TRBJ2-7	TGTGCCAGCAAGCGGGAGTTCTACGGCGAGCAGTACTTC	CASKREFYGEQYF
TRBV5-1	once	TRBD1	TRBJ1-1	TGCGCCAGCAGCTTGGTGGGGACAGGCGTGGCGGCTTTCTTT	CASSLVGTGVAAFF
TRBV12-3/TRBV12-4	many	.	TRBJ2-7	TGTGCCAGCAGTTTACAGACCTACGAGCAGTACTTC	CASSLQTYEQYF
TRBV30	.	.	TRBJ2-7	TGTGCCTGGAGTGTAGGGTTTTCCTACGAGCAGTACTTC	CAWSVGFSYEQYF
TRBV12-3/TRBV12-4	many	.	TRBJ2-5	TGTGCCAGCACCCCGAGGATGGTTCAAGAGACCCAGTACTTC	CASTPRMVQETQYF
TRBV20-1	many	TRBD2	TRBJ2-2	TGCAGTGCTAGTTCGGCGAAGGGACTAGCGCAGAACACCGGGGAGCTGTTTTTT	CSASSAKGLAQNTGELFF
TRBV12-3/TRBV12-4	many	TRBD2	TRBJ2-3	TGTGCCAGCTTTAGCGGGAGCGCCACAGATACGCAGTATTTT	CASFSGSATDTQYF
TRBV15	many	TRBD1	TRBJ2-5	TGTGCCACCAGCAGAGGTGGGACAGGGGGCTTGGAGACCCAGTACTTC	CATSRGGTGGLETQYF
TRBV7-3	many	TRBD2	TRBJ2-7	TGTGCCAGCAGCGTCCGACAGGGAGGGAAGCGGGAGGGCCTTGTCGCCTACGAGCAGTACTTC	CASSVRQGGKREGLVAYEQYF
TRBV5-1	few	TRBD2	TRBJ2-5	TGCGCCAGCACCCCGGATGGGGGAGGGCCGGCCCAAGAGACCCAGTACTTC	CASTPDGGGPAQETQYF
TRBV28	many	.	TRBJ2-7	TGTGCCACCCAATTCCACGAGCAGTACTTC	CATQFHEQYF
TRBV6-2/TRBV6-3	many	.	TRBJ1-1	TGTGCCAGCAAAAAATTTCAGAGGGGCTGGACTGAAGCTTTCTTT	CASKKFQRGWTEAFF
TRBV7-8	many	TRBD1	TRBJ2-2	TGTGCCAGCAGCTGGACAGGGGGGTTGGGGGAGCTGTTTTTT	CASSWTGGLGELFF
TRBV7-2	few	TRBD2	TRBJ2-7	TGTGCCAGCAGCTTCAGCGGACTAGCTCACAGTCGAGGTCGCTCCTACGAGCAGTACTTC	CASSFSGLAHSRGRSYEQYF
TRBV24-1	.	TRBD1	TRBJ2-1	TGTGCCACCCGAGCCGGGACAGGGAGGTACAATGAGCAGTTCTTC	CATRAGTGRYNEQFF
TRBV6-4	many	.	TRBJ1-2	TGTGCCAGCTTCTATCACCCCCAGGTCTCTCGTGTGGACTATGGCTACACCTTC	CASFYHPQVSRVDYGYTF
TRBV27	many	.	TRBJ2-7	TGTGCCAGCAGTTTATCGTGGCCCGTCGGAGACTACGAGCAGCACTTC	CASSLSWPVGDYEQHF
TRBV20-1	few	.	TRBJ2-5	TGCAGTGCTAGGACCCCCCCCCGGCGTGGCCAAGAGACCCAGTACTTC	CSARTPPRRGQETQYF
TRBV11-2	many	.	TRBJ2-7	TGTGCCAGCAGCTCCCCGAGACAGGTTGGAGTAGGCGAGCAGTACTTC	CASSSPRQVGVGEQYF
TRBV6-2/TRBV6-3	many	.	TRBJ2-7	TGTGCCAGCAGTTCTGCCGGGTTGAAGCCCTACGAGCAGTACTTC	CASSSAGLKPYEQYF
TRBV7-2	many	TRBD2	TRBJ2-7	TGTGCCAGCAGCTCGGGACTAGCGGGATTCTACGAGCAGTACTTC	CASSSGLAGFYEQYF
TRBV4-3	many	.	TRBJ1-1	TGCGCCAGCAGCCAAGATACTCGCAGCGAAGCTTTCTTT	CASSQDTRSEAFF
TRBV2	many	.	TRBJ2-5	TGTGCCAGCAGTGAGCGGACCCAGTACTTC	CASSERTQYF
TRBV7-2	once	.	TRBJ2-7	TGTGCCAGCAGCTTACTTGGGCGTTACGAGCAGTACTTC	CASSLLGRYEQYF
TRBV18	.	TRBD2	TRBJ2-2	TGTGCCAGCTCGCGTGGGGTACTAGCGAAAACAACCGGGGAGCTGTTTTTT	CASSRGVLAKTTGELFF
TRBV6-2/TRBV6-3	many	.	TRBJ2-2	TGTGCCAGCAGTTCCGACAGGAGGTCCGGGGAGCTGTTTTTT	CASSSDRRSGELFF
TRBV28	many	TRBD2	TRBJ2-5	TGTGCCAGCAGTTTATCTTTCCCCGGGACTACGCAAGAGACCCAGTACTTC	CASSLSFPGTTQETQYF
TRBV12-3/TRBV12-4	many	.	TRBJ2-5	TGTGCCAGCAGTCCCTACCAGGGAGGAGAGACCCAGTACTTC	CASSPYQGGETQYF
TRBV6-1	many	TRBD1	TRBJ1-1	TGTGCCAGCAGTGACGACAGGGTTTATACTGAAGCTTTCTTT	CASSDDRVYTEAFF
TRBV12-3/TRBV12-4	.	TRBD1	TRBJ2-3	TGTGCCAGCAGACTAGGGGGCTGGGGGGATACGCAGTATTTT	CASRLGGWGDTQYF
TRBV7-9	many	TRBD1	TRBJ2-5	TGTGCCAGCAGCTTAGCGGACAGGGGAGGGCAAGAGACCCAGTACTTC	CASSLADRGGQETQYF
TRBV12-3/TRBV12-4	many	.	TRBJ1-2	TGTGCCAGCAGTTATATCGGTGGCTACACCTTC	CASSYIGGYTF
TRBV2	.	.	TRBJ2-7	TGTGCCAGCAAGGTCACTCCCTACGAGCAGTACTTC	CASKVTPYEQYF
TRBV7-8	.	.	TRBJ2-7	TGTGCCAGCAGCTCTTTCGTGGGCCCGTCCTACGAGCAGTACTTC	CASSSFVGPSYEQYF
TRBV7-2	many	TRBD1	TRBJ2-2	TGTGCCAGCAGGCCCGGGACAGGGGACACCGGGGAGCTGTTTTTT	CASRPGTGDTGELFF